Listed here is a single T cell receptor (beta chain). Antigen specificity is unknown. PCR primers comprised 60 Vbeta and 13 Jbeta primers. Method: immunoSEQ multiplex PCR; TCRdb's copy keeps in-frame clones and lacks some. The profile covers about 130,000 clones, with approximately 85% appearing a single time and under 7.5% taken by the ten largest. The source of the sample is a study of cytomegalovirus exposure and HLA in healthy donors. Overall study results and limits: Roughly even sequencing depth across donors was the assumption behind the presence/absence analyses.

The receptor comes from a woman aged 30 to 39 in good health and CMV-seropositive. Sample: PBMCs.

Here the CDR3 reads CASRYQGGLGEAFF. CDR3 nucleotide sequence: TGCGCCAGCAGATACCAGGGGGGTCTGGGTGAAGCTTTCTTT. The J gene is TRBJ1-1, the V gene TRBV5-1, with 7 bases matching TRBD1. The CDR3 has 14 residues. V gave up 5 bases and J gave up 7 bases; unmatched junction bases: 11. Germline V lookup: CDR1 SGHRS, CDR2 YFSETQ.